This T cell receptor beta chain was identified during a study of blood T cell repertoires in COVID-19. Study as a whole: Both acute and convalescent COVID-19 samples were obtained from the United States, Italy and Spain. T cells, B-cell-depleted T cells, or PBMCs provided the cDNA or gDNA that served as material.

This CDR3 comprises 14 residues. V was trimmed by 3 bases and J by 4 bases, leaving 15 bases between them. CDR1 and CDR2 (germline): SQVTM, ANQGSEA. Original processing notes: Estimation of nucleated cell counts was performed using reference gene primer amplification. Clones were read by immunoSEQ multiplex PCR, and TCRdb kept only the in-frame ones, dropping some. The DNA gave D and trimming, while V, J and clone size come from that table. The repertoire consists of about 240,000 clones, with 82% occurring once and the leading ten covering around an eighth. Material for sequencing was peripheral blood. This chain uses TRBV29-1 with TRBJ1-1; D gene uncertain. The receptor was derived from a woman aged 60 to 75 with active or convalescent COVID-19. The CDR3 is CSVDEDLSTTEAFF. The CDR3, as DNA: TGCAGCGTTGACGAGGATTTGAGTACCACTGAAGCTTTCTTT.